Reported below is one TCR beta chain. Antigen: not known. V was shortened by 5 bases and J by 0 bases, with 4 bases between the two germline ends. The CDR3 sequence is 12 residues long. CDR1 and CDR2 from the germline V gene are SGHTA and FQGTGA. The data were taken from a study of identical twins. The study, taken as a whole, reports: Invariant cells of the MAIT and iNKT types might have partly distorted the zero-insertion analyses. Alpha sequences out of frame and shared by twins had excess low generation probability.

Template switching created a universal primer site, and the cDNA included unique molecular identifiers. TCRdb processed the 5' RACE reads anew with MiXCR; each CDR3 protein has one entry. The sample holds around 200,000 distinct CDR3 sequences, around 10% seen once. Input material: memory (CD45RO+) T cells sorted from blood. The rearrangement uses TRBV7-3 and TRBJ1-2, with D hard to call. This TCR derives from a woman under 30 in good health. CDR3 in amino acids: CASSITNYGYTF. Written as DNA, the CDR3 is TGTGCCAGCAGCATCACTAACTATGGCTACACCTTC.